The text below deals with one TCR beta chain. Its specificity is not known. MiXCR, applied by TCRdb to the multiplex PCR reads, yields one record per CDR3 protein. The sample lists 150,000 to 200,000 distinct CDR3 sequences, around 29% occurring once. The sample originates from a study of breast tumors, draining lymph nodes, adjacent tissues. General study points: Most tumor T cells seemingly derive from lymph node, then expand in tumor. Data only fit, rather than demonstrated, lymph node origin of most tumor T cells. Tumor repertoires ranked between lymph nodes and nontumor tissue in diversity, with V and J gene preferences. Compared with basal-like, luminal-like tumors shared significantly more repertoire with nontumor tissue.

The CDR3 totals 17 residues. Germline loops: CDR1 MDHEN, CDR2 SYDVKM. The J segment lost 5 bases and the V segment lost 2 bases, leaving 7 bases of the junction unmatched. The lymph nodes were axillary draining lymph nodes from breast cancer patients. The sequence came from a female donor with breast cancer. Some clones in this sample may be carry-over from other donors' samples. Sequences were obtained from axillary lymph node tissue. The V call is TRBV28, the J call TRBJ2-1; 12 bases align to TRBD2. The CDR3 region is CASSLIPRLAGDNEQFF. The CDR3 DNA reads as TGTGCCAGCAGTTTAATCCCACGACTAGCGGGAGACAATGAGCAGTTCTTC. Full variable domain (outside the CDR3, taken from reference TRBV28 and TRBJ2-1): DVKVTQSSRYLVKRTGEKVFLECVQDMDHENMFWYRQDPGLGLRLIYFSYDVKMKEKGDIPEGYSVSREKKERFSLILESASTNQTSMYLCASSLIPRLAGDNEQFFGPGTRLTVL.